This record looks at one T cell receptor (beta chain) sequence and its context. The antigen is undetermined. Germline V CDR1 and CDR2: SGDLS, YYNGEE. This CDR3 spans 17 amino acids. V lost 4 bases, J lost 8 bases, and 25 bases lay in between. The data stem from a study of shared clonotypes between healthy human individuals. Across the study: Plates per donor: three CD4 naive, three CD4 memory, two CD8 naive, one CD8 memory. Study conclusions and caveats: Non-shared clonotypes showed lower generation probabilities than clonotypes common to all four donors.

Generated by immunoSEQ multiplex PCR, the TCRdb table keeps only in-frame clones and is missing some. The sample has 110,000 or so clones; around two thirds are singletons. The V call is TRBV9, the J call TRBJ2-1; D assignment may be TRBD1 or TRBD2 (5 bases each). Sequencing was done on a sample of memory CD8+ T cells sorted from blood. Subset indicated: CD45RO+ cells pooled with CCR7-negative TemRA cells. The origin of this receptor is a woman younger than 45 in good health. CDR3 nucleotides: TGTGCCAGCAGCTCTACGGGTTGGGCAGGGCGAGGGGATGAGCAGTTCTTC. This codes for CASSSTGWAGRGDEQFF.